One sample yielded the 2 T cell receptor beta chains listed below, sequenced in a study of memory CD4+ T cells and cytomegalovirus serostatus (dated by TCRdb to between 2018 and 2020). Single viable CD3+CD4+CD8-CD45RO+ cells were sorted as memory CD4+ T cells on a FACSAria II. The library was built by means of the immunoSEQ multiplex PCR assay. The clones in this table, taken by TCRdb from immuneACCESS, are in-frame only. Not every clone is retained; where verified, under half of the shortfall comes from an unresolved V gene, and the cause of the rest is unknown. Across this sample there are some 50,000 clones, with roughly 80% seen only once. The ten largest clones represent about 0.6% of the sample. The sample taken for sequencing was memory CD4+ T cells from blood. These TCRs come from an adult in good health and CMV-seronegative.

The chain uses TRBV30 and TRBJ1-6, with 8 positions matching TRBD1. The CDR3 runs 15 residues. Trimming cost V 7 bases and J 0 bases; bases outside gene matches: 5. The germline V gene encodes CDR1 GTSNPN and CDR2 SVGIG (reference sequence). The CDR3 loop is CASRTGSSYNSPLHF. Written as DNA, the CDR3 is TGTGCCTCTCGGACAGGGAGCTCCTATAATTCACCCCTCCACTTT.

Only a few counts were recorded for this clone. V gene TRBV30 combines with J gene TRBJ1-1; a weak D match, TRBD1 (5 bases). The germline CDR1 and CDR2 sequences are GTSNPN and SVGIG (reference sequence). The V and J ends lost 4 bases and 1 base respectively, with 16 bases between them. The CDR3 has 15 amino acids. Here the CDR3 reads CAWMFGGTANTEAFF. CDR3 coding DNA: TGTGCCTGGATGTTTGGGGGAACAGCGAACACTGAAGCTTTCTTT.